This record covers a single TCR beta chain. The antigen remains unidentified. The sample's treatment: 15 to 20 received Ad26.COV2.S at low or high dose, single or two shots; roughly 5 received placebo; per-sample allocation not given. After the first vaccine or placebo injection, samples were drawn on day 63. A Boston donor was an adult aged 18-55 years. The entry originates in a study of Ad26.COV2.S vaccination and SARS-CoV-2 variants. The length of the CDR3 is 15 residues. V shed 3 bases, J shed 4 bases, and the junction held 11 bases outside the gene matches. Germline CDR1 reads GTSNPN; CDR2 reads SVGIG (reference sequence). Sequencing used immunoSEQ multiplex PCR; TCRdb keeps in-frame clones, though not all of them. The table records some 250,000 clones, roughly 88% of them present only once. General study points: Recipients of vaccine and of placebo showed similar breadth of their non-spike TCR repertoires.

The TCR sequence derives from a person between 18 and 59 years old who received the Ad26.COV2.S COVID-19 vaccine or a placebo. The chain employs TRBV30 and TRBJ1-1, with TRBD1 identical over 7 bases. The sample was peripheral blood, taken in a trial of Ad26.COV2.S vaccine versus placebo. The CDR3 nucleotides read TGTGCCTGGAGGGAGGCCAGGGGGAGGGGCACTGAAGCTTTCTTT. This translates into CAWREARGRGTEAFF. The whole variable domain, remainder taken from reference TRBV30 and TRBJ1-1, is SQTIHQWPATLVQPVGSPLSLECTVEGTSNPNLYWYRQAAGRGLQLLFYSVGIGQISSEVPQNLSASRPQDRQFILSSKKLLLSDSGFYLCAWREARGRGTEAFFGQGTRLTVV.